The clone carrying this TCR beta chain is a singleton in its sample. This sample stems from a study of blood T cell repertoires in COVID-19. Looking at the study overall: Some COVID-19 samples were acute and others convalescent; all came from the United States, Italy and Spain. Sources were T cells, B-cell-depleted T cells, or PBMCs; the material itself was cDNA or gDNA.

Original analysis: Amplification of reference gene primers provided the estimated nucleated cell counts. Libraries were prepared by immunoSEQ multiplex PCR; TCRdb keeps only in-frame clonotypes and omits some of them. That table is the source of V, J and clone size, and D and trimming were worked out from the DNA. Among approximately 330,000 clones, roughly 90% were seen once, and the ten largest hold around 9.9%. The sequence derives from a man younger than 40 with COVID-19, enrolled during active disease. Sequenced: peripheral blood.

CDR3 loop: CASSRLQGGEEKLFF. CDR3 nucleotide sequence: TGCGCCAGCAGCCGATTACAGGGTGGGGAGGAAAAACTGTTTTTT. This chain connects TRBV4-3 to TRBJ1-4; tentative D call: TRBD1 (6 bases). Per germline, CDR1 LGHNA and CDR2 YSLEER. The CDR3 length is 15 residues. V lost 4 bases to trimming and J lost 8 bases, with 17 bases between them.